The T cell receptor (beta chain) under discussion was sequenced for a study of T cell repertoires and HLA-DP antigens. V dropped 7 bases and J dropped 1; count of bases not matched to a gene: 6. Germline CDR1 reads LNHDA; CDR2 reads SQIVND (reference sequence). The CDR3 consists of 15 residues. This clone was observed a single time. Its antigen is unknown. The table came from immunoSEQ multiplex PCR; TCRdb's copy has only in-frame clones and leaves some out. The table shows about 73,000 clones, with around three quarters occurring only once. The chain links TRBV19 to TRBJ1-2, with 10 bases matching TRBD1. The sequence was obtained from a man in his sixties in good health and CMV-seronegative. The specimen was CD4+ T cells from PBMCs. Here the CDR3 reads CASTQTGGFNYGYTF. The CDR3 DNA follows: TGTGCCAGTACCCAGACAGGGGGCTTTAACTATGGCTACACCTTC.